A single sample gave rise to the 4 T cell receptor beta chains below, sequenced in a study of CD8 T cells in Susac syndrome. Random-hexamer reverse transcription was applied to roughly 0.45 to 1 ug RNA. TCRdb fed the immunoSEQ multiplex PCR reads into MiXCR, producing one record per CDR3 protein. The sample consists of around 150,000 distinct CDR3 sequences, roughly 93% of them appearing once. Sample: CD4+ T cells from PBMCs. The receptors stem from a human donor in good health.

The genes are TRBV9 and TRBJ2-5; 8 bases align to TRBD1. The CDR3 loop spans 16 amino acids. Germline CDR1 reads SGDLS; CDR2 reads YYNGEE. V was pared by 1 base and J by 5 bases, with 10 bases of the junction left unmatched. The CDR3 loop reads CASSVSGQGAGETQYF. CDR3 coding DNA: TGTGCCAGCAGCGTAAGTGGTCAGGGGGCAGGTGAGACCCAGTACTTC.

The gene calls are TRBV5-6 and TRBJ1-6, with D possibly being TRBD1 (5 bases). V dropped 0 bases and J dropped 0 bases, with 19 bases sitting between them. Germline CDR1 reads SGHDT; CDR2 reads YYEEEE. There are 20 residues in the CDR3. This CDR3 is CASSLDVRQWDSSYNSPLHF. The CDR3 nucleotides are TGTGCCAGCAGCTTGGACGTGCGACAGTGGGATAGCTCCTATAATTCACCCCTCCACTTT.

The J gene is TRBJ2-3, the V gene TRBV3-1, with D possibly being TRBD2 (6 bases). CDR1 and CDR2 (germline): LGHDT, YNNKEL (reference sequence). This CDR3 is built from 14 residues. Trimming stripped 1 base from V and 6 bases from J, with 11 bases between. Here the CDR3 reads CASSQGAEGDTQYF. The CDR3 nucleotides read TGTGCCAGCAGCCAAGGGGCGGAGGGGGATACGCAGTATTTT.

This chain links TRBV2 with TRBJ1-2; D uncertain. The length of the CDR3 is 12 residues. The V end was cut by 8 bases, the J end by 9 bases, with 16 bases between. Germline V CDR1 and CDR2: SNHLY, FYNNEI. CDR3 bases: TGTGCCAGCGTTTGGGGAGGGAAGAGCTACACCTTC. Its protein is CASVWGGKSYTF.